This T cell receptor (beta chain) was retrieved from a study of blood T cell repertoires in COVID-19 (dated by TCRdb to 2020 to 2022). Notes on the research overall: The collaborator samples originated in the United States, Italy and Spain and spanned the acute and convalescent phases of COVID-19. The prospective study material was composed of cDNA or gDNA derived from T cells, B-cell-depleted T cells, or PBMCs. The dataset comprised deeply sampled blood TCRbeta repertoires from subjects exposed to, actively infected with, or recovered from COVID-19. The repertoires were released in a freely available public database meant as a resource for research on the immune response to SARS-CoV-2. Samples came from the ongoing ImmuneRACE study (first 160 participants) plus 1,254 subjects from 6 global collaborators. Sample metadata almost always included a de-identified subject ID, COVID-19 status, age in years and sex. HLA class I and class II types, where available, came from metadata supplied by the sample provider rather than from assay-based typing.

Participants in the prospective study were aged roughly 18 to 100 years, lived in about two dozen United States geographic areas, and enrolled through a virtual design. To assign participants to cohorts, the prospective study relied on clinical history that participants themselves reported in a screening survey and a study questionnaire. Exposed participants had been in contact with someone with a PCR-confirmed or clinician-diagnosed COVID-19 case within 2 weeks of study entry. Each participant in the prospective study had whole blood, serum and a nasopharyngeal or oropharyngeal swab collected by mobile phlebotomists. Prospective study participants could optionally give additional blood draws and questionnaires over a roughly 2-month period. Prospective study blood samples were shipped either frozen or at room temperature before DNA extraction. This clone was seen once. Its target antigen remains unknown. Nothing much larger sits one base from this clone, and base qualities are not available.

Here is what the overall study found, with its caveats: Clinical and demographic metadata were provided uncurated, with the amount varying by source and participant.

TCRbeta CDR3 regions were amplified from genomic DNA by means of the immunoSEQ Assay, a bias-controlled multiplex PCR. As for how the authors treated the data: Within the assay, amplification of reference gene primers was used to estimate how many nucleated cells each sample contained. Sequence reads were collapsed and filtered to measure the absolute abundance of every unique TCRbeta CDR3 rearrangement. Productive Simpson clonality was computed per sample as the square root of Simpson's diversity index over productive rearrangements. TCRdb retrieved this table from immuneACCESS and kept in-frame rearrangements only. Not all clones are present; in checked studies, unresolved V genes account for under half, and no reason is known for the remainder. That table furnishes V, J and clone size, whereas the DNA furnished D and trimming. The sample contains under 450,000 clones, roughly 90% of them found a single time. In total, the top ten clones hold around 0.86% of the sample.

CDR1 and CDR2, looked up from the germline V gene, are SGDLS and YYNGEE. From the cysteine up to the phenylalanine, the CDR3 has a length of 15 residues. Kept here is only the CDR3 DNA, which spans 45 bases and is read in frame from base 1. V trim: 5 bases; J trim: 0 bases; unmatched bases: 4. Input material: PBMCs or T cells enriched from blood (not recorded which). The receptor comes from a woman in her 40s who had been exposed to COVID-19. The chain is assembled from TRBV9 and TRBJ1-4, with TRBD1 matching 7 junction bases. The sequenced DNA: TGTGCCAGCAGTCGACAGGGCGCAACTAATGAAAAACTGTTTTTT. Translation gives CASSRQGATNEKLFF.